This T cell receptor (beta chain) was profiled in a study of T cell changes during pregnancy in multiple sclerosis. CDR3 length equals 12 residues. Germline CDR1 SNHLY, CDR2 FYNNEI. V shed 4 bases and J shed 2 bases, with 6 bases lying between them. The count of this clone is one. Method: immunoSEQ multiplex PCR; TCRdb's copy keeps in-frame clones and lacks some. The table includes some 45,000 clones, approximately 95% detected once. This sequence was found in a female donor with multiple sclerosis, enrolled in a pregnancy study. Source: CD8+ T cells from peripheral blood mononuclear cells, taken in the first trimester of pregnancy. The chain uses TRBV2 and TRBJ2-7; maybe TRBD2 (5 bases). The CDR3 reads CASSAGAYEQYF. Written as DNA, the CDR3 is TGTGCCAGCAGTGCCGGGGCCTACGAGCAGTACTTC.